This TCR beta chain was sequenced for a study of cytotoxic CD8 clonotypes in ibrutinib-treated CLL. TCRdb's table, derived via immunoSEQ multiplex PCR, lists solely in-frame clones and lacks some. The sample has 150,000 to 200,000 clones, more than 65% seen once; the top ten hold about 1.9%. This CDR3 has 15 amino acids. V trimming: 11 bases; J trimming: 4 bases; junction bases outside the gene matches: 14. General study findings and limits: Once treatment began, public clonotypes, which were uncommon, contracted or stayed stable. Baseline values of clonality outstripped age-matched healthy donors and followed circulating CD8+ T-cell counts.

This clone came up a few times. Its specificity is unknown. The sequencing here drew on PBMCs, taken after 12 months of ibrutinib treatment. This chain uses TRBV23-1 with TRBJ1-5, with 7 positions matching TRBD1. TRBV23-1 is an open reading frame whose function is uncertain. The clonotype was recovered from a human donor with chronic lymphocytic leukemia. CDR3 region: CAHLNRDSKNQPQHF. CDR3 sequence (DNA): TGCGCCCATCTCAACCGGGACAGCAAGAATCAGCCCCAGCATTTT.